The 13 T cell receptor beta chains given below trace back to one sample, sequenced in a study of shared clonotypes between healthy human individuals (dated by TCRdb to the early 2020s). The protocol used for the library was the immunoSEQ multiplex PCR assay. TCRdb stores this immuneACCESS table with in-frame sequences only. Part of the clones is absent; in the studies checked, under half of the shortfall reflects unresolved V genes, and no reason is known for the rest. The sample table contains under 150,000 clones; only one count was recorded for 65% to 75% of them. 20% to 25% of the sample is taken by the ten largest. Material for sequencing was memory CD8+ T cells sorted from blood. Read against the paper, the sample's cell subset or site label means: CD45RO+ cells pooled with CCR7-negative TemRA cells. Receptor source: a woman aged 25 to 39 in good health.

CDR3 region: CASRGVDRNEQYF. CDR3 nucleotides: TGTGCCAGCAGAGGGGTAGATCGCAACGAGCAGTACTTC. V is TRBV6-1 and J is TRBJ2-7, with a possible D match to TRBD1 (5 bases). Trimming stripped 6 bases from V and 5 bases from J, with 14 bases between. Per the germline V gene, CDR1 is MNHNS and CDR2 is SASEGT. The CDR3 loop spans 13 amino acids.

This chain joins TRBV21-1 and TRBJ2-7; the D call of TRBD1 is as the table states it, not checked on the DNA. TRBV21-1 is a recognized pseudogene. This CDR3 has 15 amino acids. CDR3 coding DNA: TGTGCCAGCAGCAGGACCGGGACAAACTCCTACGAGCAGTACTTC. This gives the protein CASSRTGTNSYEQYF.

This chain joins TRBV11-2 and TRBJ1-1; D call uncertain. Trimming pared 3 bases from V and 1 base from J, leaving 15 bases between. The germline CDR1 and CDR2 sequences are SGHAT and FQNNGV. CDR3 length: 16 residues. For the CDR3, the DNA is TGTGCCAGCAGCTTCGGTACCAACATCCGGAACACTGAAGCTTTCTTT. This encodes CASSFGTNIRNTEAFF.

This clone was recorded at least ten times. The chain carries TRBV18 and TRBJ2-7, with TRBD2 matching 8 bases. CDR3 length: 15 residues. Germline assignment: CDR1 KGHSH and CDR2 LQKENI. With 2 bases clipped from V and 3 bases from J, the junction kept 6 bases outside the gene matches. The CDR3 DNA reads as TGTGCCAGCTCACCAGGGAGCGGGGGAGGCTACGAGCAGTACTTC. Its translation: CASSPGSGGGYEQYF.

This rearrangement joins TRBV27 to TRBJ1-2, with D unclear. The ends were cut back, 1 base at V and 7 bases at J, with 10 bases in the middle. The germline gives CDR1 MNHEY, CDR2 SMNVEV (reference sequence). This CDR3 has 13 amino acids. CDR3 DNA sequence: TGTGCCAGCAGTTTATATCCGCGCTCTGGCTACACCTTC. It encodes CASSLYPRSGYTF.

V usage is TRBV27 and J usage is TRBJ2-5; TRBD1 aligns across 11 bases. This CDR3 spans 14 amino acids. Germline CDR1 and CDR2: MNHEY and SMNVEV (reference sequence). Trimming at V came to 8 bases and at J to 1 base, leaving 3 bases not matched to a gene. The CDR3: CASGQGAFQETQYF. The CDR3 nucleotides are TGTGCCAGCGGACAGGGGGCATTCCAAGAGACCCAGTACTTC.

This chain joins TRBV7-3 and TRBJ2-1; TRBD2 aligns across 13 bases. The ends lost 5 bases at V and 4 bases at J; junction bases unmatched: 5. This CDR3 spans 16 amino acids. The germline gives CDR1 SGHTA, CDR2 FQGTGA. The CDR3 here is CASSLMGLAGYNEQFF. The DNA for the CDR3 is TGTGCCAGCAGCCTGATGGGACTAGCGGGGTACAATGAGCAGTTCTTC.

The rearrangement joins TRBV28 to TRBJ2-7, with 8 positions matching TRBD2. CDR1 and CDR2 (germline): MDHEN, SYDVKM. This CDR3 is built from 15 residues. After removal of 2 bases from V and 4 bases from J, the junction contained 7 bases not matched to a gene. The CDR3 sequence is CASSLTAGGLYEQYF. DNA for the CDR3: TGTGCCAGCAGTTTAACGGCGGGAGGTCTTTACGAGCAGTACTTC. Using reference TRBV28 and TRBJ2-7 for the parts outside the CDR3, the full variable domain is DVKVTQSSRYLVKRTGEKVFLECVQDMDHENMFWYRQDPGLGLRLIYFSYDVKMKEKGDIPEGYSVSREKKERFSLILESASTNQTSMYLCASSLTAGGLYEQYFGPGTRLTVT.

V and J are TRBV25-1 and TRBJ2-4, with D perhaps matching TRBD1 or TRBD2 (6 bases each). CDR1 and CDR2 from the germline V gene are MGHDK and SYGVNS. This CDR3 is built from 17 residues. The V end lost 1 base, the J end lost 1 base, and 14 bases lay between the germline ends. The CDR3 protein is CASSESGALGAKNIQYF. The DNA of the CDR3 is TGTGCCAGCAGTGAATCGGGGGCTCTGGGCGCCAAAAACATTCAGTACTTC.

This sequence joins TRBV27 and TRBJ2-7, with D possibly being TRBD2 (7 bases). CDR3 length: 15 residues. V was cut by 2 bases and J by 2 bases, with 13 bases left in between. Germline loops: CDR1 MNHEY, CDR2 SMNVEV (reference sequence). This CDR3 reads CASSLGGALTYEQYF. The CDR3 coding sequence is TGTGCCAGCAGTTTAGGGGGGGCTTTAACCTACGAGCAGTACTTC.

This clone occurred a few times. The gene calls are TRBV6-4 and TRBJ2-3; D might be TRBD2 (6 bases). The CDR3 covers 15 residues. Germline V gives CDR1 MRHNA, CDR2 SNTAGT. V was pared by 5 bases and J by 5 bases, with 17 bases between. The CDR3 loop reads CASSKGAGSVDTQYF. CDR3 coding DNA: TGTGCCAGCAGTAAAGGTGCGGGATCTGTAGATACGCAGTATTTT.

The chain combines TRBV2 with TRBJ2-3, with 10 bases matching TRBD2. CDR3 length: 15 residues. V lost 6 bases and J lost 4; bases outside the gene matches: 7. Germline lookup yields CDR1 SNHLY and CDR2 FYNNEI. CDR3 loop: CASRVSGRAPDTQYF. DNA of the CDR3: TGTGCCAGCAGAGTGAGCGGGAGGGCCCCAGATACGCAGTATTTT.

The V gene is TRBV28, the J gene TRBJ2-5; 9 bases agree with TRBD2. V lost 1 base, J lost 3 bases, and 6 bases stayed unmatched. Per germline, CDR1 MDHEN and CDR2 SYDVKM. CDR3 length equals 16 residues. The CDR3 spells CASSLYAGGGEETQYF. In nucleotides, the CDR3 is TGTGCCAGCAGTTTATATGCGGGAGGGGGGGAAGAGACCCAGTACTTC. Full variable domain (outside the CDR3, taken from reference TRBV28 and TRBJ2-5): DVKVTQSSRYLVKRTGEKVFLECVQDMDHENMFWYRQDPGLGLRLIYFSYDVKMKEKGDIPEGYSVSREKKERFSLILESASTNQTSMYLCASSLYAGGGEETQYFGPGTRLLVL.